This T cell receptor beta chain was recovered during a study of cytomegalovirus exposure and HLA in healthy donors. Primers included in the PCR were 60 Vbeta and 13 Jbeta primers. The method was immunoSEQ multiplex PCR; TCRdb's version includes in-frame clones alone and lacks a portion of them. The table lists around 160,000 clones, roughly four fifths of them singletons, with roughly 4.3% in the top ten. This CDR3 contains 14 residues. V gave up 5 bases and J gave up 2 bases; unmatched junction bases: 4. CDR1 and CDR2 from the germline V gene are MNHEY and SMNVEV (reference sequence). The source of this sequence is a man aged 45 to 65 in good health and CMV-seropositive. The gene calls are TRBV27 and TRBJ2-7; 9 bases map to TRBD1. Sample: PBMCs. This CDR3 is CASSAGQGPYEQYF. The CDR3 DNA sequence: TGTGCCAGCAGTGCGGGACAGGGCCCCTACGAGCAGTACTTC.